This record concerns one TCR beta chain sequence. Its recognized antigen is unknown. No clone much larger than this one lies a single base away; base qualities are absent. This sample also contains other DNA sequences that code for the same CDR3. The data were taken from a study of cytomegalovirus exposure and HLA in healthy donors listed by TCRdb under 2017. Background on the whole study: In an earlier analysis of some 550 of the donors, approximately 260 Gb of sequence data and some 100 million unique TCR beta sequences from about 179 million T cells were reported. An early release covering about 600 HLA-typed donors comprised approximately 290 gigabases of sequencing data and tens of millions of unique TCR sequences. Among the roughly 400 genotyped donors, 75% to 90% belonged to the genetic ancestry cluster associated with self-reported Caucasian donors. The study aimed to test whether cataloging public T cell receptors could reveal signatures of past pathogen exposure. Using immunosequencing, the study profiled T cell repertoires from approximately 700 subjects and related those repertoires to cytomegalovirus serostatus. A separate validation cohort of more than 100 different subjects was used in addition to the approximately 640-subject first cohort. To predict cytomegalovirus infection status, the study combined high-throughput TCR immunosequencing, statistical association of individual TCRs with disease status, and machine learning. To study patterns of TCR occurrence, a later analysis re-analyzed previously published TCR beta repertoires from 500 to 850 donors and added high-resolution HLA genotyping. Rather than drawing on any new phenotypic data, the later analysis identified candidate immune exposures from TCR beta sequences and the way those sequences occurred across donors. An earlier analysis of about 620 of the donors applied high-throughput TCR beta sequencing to assess whether each TCR beta V gene segment acted as functional or pseudogenic. Donor age, sex, ethnicity and CMV serostatus were compiled alongside the repertoire data. A later genetic analysis used genome-wide SNP genotypes for 398 of the 666 donors, treating that subset as a discovery cohort. All discovery cohort repertoires had been generated using a single sequencing platform. Both class I and class II loci were covered by HLA typing, at four-digit resolution. The number of typed donors differed by locus: about 620-640 for A, B, C, DRB1 and DQB1; 500 to 550 for DQA1; 606 for DPA1; and some 470 for DPB1. A handful of DR-DQ haplotypes were handled as single units for association and clustering because linkage in the cohort was strong. Among about 390 genotyped donors of the cohort, an average of around 240,000 unique TCR beta nucleotide sequences were sequenced per donor, roughly a sixth of them non-productive.

Library generation was performed with the immunoSEQ multiplex PCR assay. For the multiplex PCR, a mixture combining 60 forward primers for TCR Vbeta segments and 13 reverse primers for TCR Jbeta segments was used. The CDR3 region of rearranged TCR beta genes was amplified from genomic DNA by a multiplex PCR assay. Amplified TCR beta libraries were sequenced as 87-base-pair reads on the Illumina HiSeq System. Per the source publication's procedure: In a later analysis, around 80 million unique TCR beta chains were counted across the roughly 610 repertoires, and around 10 million of these chains were shared by at least two donors. A nearest-neighbor algorithm error-corrected the raw reads and collapsed the reads into unique sequences, merging closely related sequences to remove PCR and sequencing errors. Alignment of CDR3 sequences to IMGT reference sequences was used to assign V, D and J gene segments. For a sequence to be retained, at least a six-nucleotide match to both a V gene segment and a J gene segment was required. Rearrangements were classified as productive when the CDR3 lacked stop codons and remained in frame with V and J, and all other rearrangements were classified as non-productive. CDR3 was defined according to IMGT convention as the region running from the second conserved V-encoded cysteine to the conserved J-encoded phenylalanine. The earlier analysis of some 580 of the donors excluded any sequence lacking an unambiguous match to a single V gene segment. An earlier analysis of 587 of the donors called V segments functional above 56.7% productive rearrangements and segregating when the between-donor standard deviation exceeded 5%. A statistical classification framework was built for diagnosing cytomegalovirus status from the catalog of TCR beta chain sequences. In a later analysis, TCR nucleotide sequences were compared against IMGT/GENE-DB human TR gene sequences so that V and J genes could be assigned. In a later analysis, CDR3 sequences and most-parsimonious VDJ recombination scenarios were assigned using the TCRdist pipeline. In a later analysis, each TCR beta chain was defined by its CDR3 amino acid sequence together with its V-gene family, and reads lacking a unique V-gene family were excluded. A later analysis removed 550 to 650 highly shared, low-generation-probability nucleotide sequences to deal with suspected cross-contamination and a sequencing artifact. For each public chain, a later analysis derived a clonal expansion index from normalized ranks of inferred template counts within each repertoire. In a later analysis, generation probabilities were computed using a VDJ recombination model fitted to out-of-frame rearrangements, and the results were checked against IGoR. In a later analysis, TCR-TCR, TCR-HLA and TCR-CMV co-occurrence was scored with hypergeometric tests, and a repertoire-size bias correction was applied to TCR pairs. In a later analysis, false discovery rates were estimated by permuting HLA or CMV assignments 20 times. In a later analysis, co-occurring TCRs were grouped with DBSCAN, and TCRdist sequence similarity was added when clustering was performed within HLA-allele-positive subsets. For co-occurrence clustering, repertoires with fewer than 30,000 or more than 120,000 public chains were excluded, along with roughly 5 repertoires with anomalous nucleotide sharing. TCRdb carries this immuneACCESS record with in-frame sequences only. Its versions omit some clonotypes, under half of them owing to an unresolved V gene in the studies checked, with the rest unexplained. The DNA was the basis for D and trimming; V, J and clone size are from that table. This sample is represented by some 170,000 clones; approximately 88% of them were singletons. Jointly, the top ten make up 0.85% to 1% of the sample.

The cohort consisted of approximately 670 healthy bone marrow donors. At the time of sampling, all cohort members were nominally healthy, though unrecorded immune exposures were likely present. The donor was CMV seronegative and belonged to the group of approximately 320 seronegative cohort members. Each donor provided a peripheral blood sample, and peripheral blood mononuclear cells were used for TCR beta sequencing. The Qiagen DNeasy Blood Extraction Kit was used to extract genomic DNA from the blood cell samples. For CDR1 and CDR2, the germline V gene lists SGHAT and FQNNGV. V is pruned by 1 base and J by 3 bases, leaving 1 base of the junction without a gene match. The CDR3 measures 15 amino acids from cysteine to phenylalanine. Only the CDR3 part of the read is kept: 45 bases, read in frame from the first base. The research as a whole found: A further reported finding was that TCR beta sequences accurately predicted the HLA-A and HLA-B alleles for most subjects in the first cohort. Assigning TCR associations to individual alleles was difficult when HLA alleles, especially DR and DQ, strongly co-occurred. A group of highly shared sequence variants was considered likely to be a technical artifact of the sequencing pipeline. In vitro tests confirmed that a few of the cytomegalovirus-associated TCR beta chains recognize cytomegalovirus antigens. Correlated functional status among segregating V segments might reflect linkage disequilibrium, but an unknown experimental factor could not be ruled out. Most TCR sequences were seen in very few donors, while some public TCRs were found in many individuals. Only TCR beta chains were sequenced in this cohort, and the absence of alpha or paired-chain data limited detectable features. The study gave a list of about 170 TCR beta chains associated with cytomegalovirus. In a later analysis, HLA-associated TCR beta chains were found to be more clonally expanded and to have lower generation probabilities than equally common non-associated chains. It was suggested by the authors that the approach could potentially be generalized to other disease states and immunological phenotypes. Specific HLA alleles were associated with around 18,000 TCR beta sequences at a false discovery rate of 0.05 in a later analysis. The earlier analysis of nearly 600 of the donors excluded roughly 17 rarely observed V segments, including chromosome 9 orphons, because counts were too low. CMV serostatus was the only immune exposure information available for the cohort. According to a later analysis, most CMV-associated TCR beta chains appeared to be HLA-restricted, and the HLA associations seemed to be driven largely by CMV exposure. The 87-base-pair reads could not distinguish some IMGT-functional V segments, including TRBV6-2 and TRBV6-3, so those segments were excluded. According to a later genetic analysis, donors in an Asian-associated ancestry cluster had fewer N-insertions in productive TCRs than the approximately 670-donor mean. In a later analysis, several top co-occurrence clusters were reported to appear linked to parvovirus B19, influenza, CMV and Epstein-Barr virus. Broadly in line with IMGT annotations, most TCR beta V segments showed up in productive rearrangements about 87% or about 30% of the time in an earlier analysis of 587 of the donors. An association between a missense DCLRE1C variant and V-gene and J-gene trimming of TCR beta chains was found in a later genetic analysis and replicated in an independent cohort. Presence/absence analyses assumed roughly uniform sequencing depth across donors, an assumption that may not hold. In a later analysis, TCR association rates were found to vary across HLA loci, with the most associated TCRs seen for DRB1 alleles and the fewest for HLA-C alleles. The classifier was reported to diagnose cytomegalovirus status with high specificity and sensitivity in both the original and validation cohorts. Because some donors lacked HLA typing at each locus, the association tests relied only on the typed subset.

This clonotype was obtained from a woman in her 30s in good health and CMV-seronegative. The rearrangement joined TRBV11-2 to TRBJ2-3; TRBD1 fits 10 bases in the junction. The sequencing sample was made of PBMCs. The sequenced DNA: TGTGCCAGCAGCTTAGGGACAGGGGGTACAGATACGCAGTATTTT. Translated, it reads CASSLGTGGTDTQYF.